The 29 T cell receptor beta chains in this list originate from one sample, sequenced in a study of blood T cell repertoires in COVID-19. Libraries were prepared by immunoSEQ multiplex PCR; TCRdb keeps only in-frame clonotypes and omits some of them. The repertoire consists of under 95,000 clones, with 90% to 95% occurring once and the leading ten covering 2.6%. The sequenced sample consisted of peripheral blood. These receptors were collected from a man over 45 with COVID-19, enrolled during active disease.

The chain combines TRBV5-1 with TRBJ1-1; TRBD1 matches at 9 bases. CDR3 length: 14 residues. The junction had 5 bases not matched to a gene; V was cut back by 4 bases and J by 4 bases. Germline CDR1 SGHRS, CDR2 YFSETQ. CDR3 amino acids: CASSPGQGGTEAFF. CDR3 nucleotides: TGCGCCAGCAGCCCGGGACAGGGAGGCACTGAAGCTTTCTTT.

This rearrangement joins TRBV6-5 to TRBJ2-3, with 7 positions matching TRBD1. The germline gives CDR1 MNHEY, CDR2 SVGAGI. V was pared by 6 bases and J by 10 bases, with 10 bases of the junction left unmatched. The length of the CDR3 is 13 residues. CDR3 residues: CASRYRGQGSQYF. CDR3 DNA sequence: TGTGCCAGCAGGTACAGGGGCCAGGGGTCGCAGTATTTT.

The CDR3 spells CASSSRTSGLGETQYF. As DNA, the CDR3 is TGTGCCAGCAGCTCCAGGACTAGCGGGCTGGGGGAGACCCAGTACTTC. The V call is TRBV7-2, the J call TRBJ2-5, with 11 bases aligning to TRBD2. The J segment lost 5 bases and the V segment lost 4 bases, leaving 9 bases of the junction unmatched. The CDR3 extends over 16 amino acids. Germline CDR1 SGHTA, CDR2 FQGNSA.

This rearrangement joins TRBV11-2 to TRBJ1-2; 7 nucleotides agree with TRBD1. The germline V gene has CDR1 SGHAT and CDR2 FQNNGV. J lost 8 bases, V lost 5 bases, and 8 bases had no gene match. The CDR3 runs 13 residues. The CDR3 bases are TGTGCCAGCAGCCGAGACAGGGTGCAAGGCTACACCTTC. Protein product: CASSRDRVQGYTF.

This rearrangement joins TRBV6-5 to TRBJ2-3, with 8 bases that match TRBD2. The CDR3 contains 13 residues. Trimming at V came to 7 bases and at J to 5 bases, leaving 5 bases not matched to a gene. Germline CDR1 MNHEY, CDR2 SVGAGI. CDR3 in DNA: TGTGCCAGCACCCGGGGGGGCGGAGATACGCAGTATTTT. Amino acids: CASTRGGGDTQYF.

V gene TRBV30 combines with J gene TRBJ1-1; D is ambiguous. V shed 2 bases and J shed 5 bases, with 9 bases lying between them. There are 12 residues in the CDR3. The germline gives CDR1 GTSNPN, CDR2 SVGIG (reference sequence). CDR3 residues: CAWSPGGTEAFF. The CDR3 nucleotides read TGTGCCTGGAGTCCGGGAGGAACTGAAGCTTTCTTT.

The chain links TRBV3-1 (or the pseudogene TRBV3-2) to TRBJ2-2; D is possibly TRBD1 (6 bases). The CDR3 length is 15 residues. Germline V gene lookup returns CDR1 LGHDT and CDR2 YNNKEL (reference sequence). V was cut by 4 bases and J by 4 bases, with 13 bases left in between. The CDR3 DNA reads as TGTGCCAGCAGCCGCATAACAGGGTCCACCGGGGAGCTGTTTTTT. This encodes CASSRITGSTGELFF.

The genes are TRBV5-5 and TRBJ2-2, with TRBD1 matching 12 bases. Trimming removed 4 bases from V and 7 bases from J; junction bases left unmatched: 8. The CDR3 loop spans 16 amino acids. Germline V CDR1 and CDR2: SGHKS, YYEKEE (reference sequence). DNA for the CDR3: TGTGCCAGCAGCGACCCGGGACAGGGGGCCAACGGGGAGCTGTTTTTT. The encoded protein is CASSDPGQGANGELFF.

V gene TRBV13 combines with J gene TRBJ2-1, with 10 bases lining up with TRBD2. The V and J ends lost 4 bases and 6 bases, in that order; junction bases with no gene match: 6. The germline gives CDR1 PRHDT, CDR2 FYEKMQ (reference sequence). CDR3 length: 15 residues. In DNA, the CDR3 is TGTGCCAGCAGCTACCGAGCGGGAGGGGTCAATGAGCAGTTCTTC. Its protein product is CASSYRAGGVNEQFF.

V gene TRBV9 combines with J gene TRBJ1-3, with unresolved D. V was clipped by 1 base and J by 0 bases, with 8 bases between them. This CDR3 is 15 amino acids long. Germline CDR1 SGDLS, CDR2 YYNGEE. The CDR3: CASSVQLFSGNTIYF. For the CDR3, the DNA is TGTGCCAGCAGCGTACAGTTATTCTCTGGAAACACCATATATTTT.

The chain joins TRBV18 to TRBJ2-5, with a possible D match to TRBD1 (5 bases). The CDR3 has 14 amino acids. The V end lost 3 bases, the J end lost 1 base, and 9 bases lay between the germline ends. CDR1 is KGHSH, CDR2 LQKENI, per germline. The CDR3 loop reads CASSPQGSQETQYF. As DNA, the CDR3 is TGTGCCAGCTCACCTCAGGGATCCCAAGAGACCCAGTACTTC.

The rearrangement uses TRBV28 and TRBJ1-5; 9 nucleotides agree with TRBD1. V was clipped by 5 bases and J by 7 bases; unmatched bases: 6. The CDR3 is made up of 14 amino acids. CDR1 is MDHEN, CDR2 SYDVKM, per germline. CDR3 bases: TGTGCCAGCAGTCAACAGGGGGCTCGGCAGCCCCAGCATTTT. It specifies CASSQQGARQPQHF.

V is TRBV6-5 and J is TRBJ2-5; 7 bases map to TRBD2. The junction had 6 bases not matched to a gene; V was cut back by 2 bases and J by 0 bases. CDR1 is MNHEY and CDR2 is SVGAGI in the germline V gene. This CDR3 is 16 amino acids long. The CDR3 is CASSYRGGSNQETQYF. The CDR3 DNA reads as TGTGCCAGCAGTTACCGCGGGGGTTCTAACCAAGAGACCCAGTACTTC.

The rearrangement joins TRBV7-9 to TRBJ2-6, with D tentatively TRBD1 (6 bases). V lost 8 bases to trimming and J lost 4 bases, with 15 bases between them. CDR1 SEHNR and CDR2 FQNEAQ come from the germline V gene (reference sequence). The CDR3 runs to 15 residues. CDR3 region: CASPRRGTGANVLTF. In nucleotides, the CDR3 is TGTGCCAGCCCGCGGCGAGGGACAGGGGCCAACGTCCTGACTTTC.

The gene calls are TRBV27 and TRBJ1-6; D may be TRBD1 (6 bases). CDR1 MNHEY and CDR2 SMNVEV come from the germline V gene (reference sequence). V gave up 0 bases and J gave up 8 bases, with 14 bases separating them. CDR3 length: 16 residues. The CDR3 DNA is TGTGCCAGCAGTTTATCAAGAAGGGGGTATGATTCACCCCTCCACTTT. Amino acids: CASSLSRRGYDSPLHF.

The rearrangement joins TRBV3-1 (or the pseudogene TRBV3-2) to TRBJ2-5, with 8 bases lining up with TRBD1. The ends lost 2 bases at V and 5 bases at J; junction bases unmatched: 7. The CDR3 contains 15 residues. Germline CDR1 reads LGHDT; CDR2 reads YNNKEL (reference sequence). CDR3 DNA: TGTGCCAGCAGCCAATCCCCGGACAGGGTTGAGACCCAGTACTTC. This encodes CASSQSPDRVETQYF.

The CDR3 protein is CASSQTGTYQSSEQFF. In nucleotides, the CDR3 is TGTGCCAGCAGCCAGACCGGGACTTACCAATCCTCGGAGCAGTTCTTC. The chain links TRBV14 to TRBJ2-1; a possible D gene is TRBD2 (6 bases). CDR3 length equals 16 residues. V was shortened by 3 bases and J by 10 bases, with 22 bases between the two germline ends. Germline-derived CDR1 and CDR2 are SGHDN and FVKESK.

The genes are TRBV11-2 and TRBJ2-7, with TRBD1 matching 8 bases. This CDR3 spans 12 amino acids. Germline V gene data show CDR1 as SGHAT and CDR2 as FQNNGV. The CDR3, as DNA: TGTGCCAGCAGCCCAGGGGGCGGGATCCGATTGGTC. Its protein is CASSPGGGIRLV.

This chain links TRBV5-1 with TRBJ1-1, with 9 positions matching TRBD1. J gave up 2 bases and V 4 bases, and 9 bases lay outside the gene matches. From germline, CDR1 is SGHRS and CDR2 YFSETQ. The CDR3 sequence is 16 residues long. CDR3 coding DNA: TGCGCCAGCAGCCGCCAAGGGACAGGGTCTAACACTGAAGCTTTCTTT. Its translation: CASSRQGTGSNTEAFF.

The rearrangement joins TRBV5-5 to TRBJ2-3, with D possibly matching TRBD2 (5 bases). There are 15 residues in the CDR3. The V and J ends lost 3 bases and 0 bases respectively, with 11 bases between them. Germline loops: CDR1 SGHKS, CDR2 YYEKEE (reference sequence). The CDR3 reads CASSSEAVSTDTQYF. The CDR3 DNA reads TGTGCCAGCAGCTCGGAGGCCGTTAGCACAGATACGCAGTATTTT.

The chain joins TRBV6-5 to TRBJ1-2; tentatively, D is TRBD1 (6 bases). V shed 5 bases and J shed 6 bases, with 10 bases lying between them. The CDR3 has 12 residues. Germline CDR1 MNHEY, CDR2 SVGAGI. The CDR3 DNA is TGTGCCAGCAGTCTAGCAGGGGATGGCTACACCTTC. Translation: CASSLAGDGYTF.

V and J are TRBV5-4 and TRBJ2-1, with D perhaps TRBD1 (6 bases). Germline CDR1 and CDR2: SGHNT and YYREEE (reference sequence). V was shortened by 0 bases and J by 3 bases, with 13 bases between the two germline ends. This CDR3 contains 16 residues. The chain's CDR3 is CASSLAATGYYNEQFF. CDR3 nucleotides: TGTGCCAGCAGCTTGGCCGCGACAGGATACTACAATGAGCAGTTCTTC.

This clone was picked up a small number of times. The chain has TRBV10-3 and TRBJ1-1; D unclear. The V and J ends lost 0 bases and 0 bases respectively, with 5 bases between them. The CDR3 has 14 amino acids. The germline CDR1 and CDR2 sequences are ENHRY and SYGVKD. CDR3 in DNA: TGTGCCATCAGTGAGTCGTTTATGAACACTGAAGCTTTCTTT. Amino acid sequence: CAISESFMNTEAFF.

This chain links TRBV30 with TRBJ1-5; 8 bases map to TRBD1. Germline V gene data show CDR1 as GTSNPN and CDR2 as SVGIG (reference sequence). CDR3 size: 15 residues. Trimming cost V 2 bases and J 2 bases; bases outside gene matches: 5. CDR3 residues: CAWSSGQGGNQPQHF. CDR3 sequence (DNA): TGTGCCTGGAGTTCTGGACAGGGCGGCAATCAGCCCCAGCATTTT.

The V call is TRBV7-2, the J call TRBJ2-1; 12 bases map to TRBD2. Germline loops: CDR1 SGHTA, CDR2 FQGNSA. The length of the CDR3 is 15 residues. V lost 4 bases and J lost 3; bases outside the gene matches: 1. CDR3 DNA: TGTGCCAGCAGCTCGACTAGCGGGAGCTACAATGAGCAGTTCTTC. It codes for CASSSTSGSYNEQFF.

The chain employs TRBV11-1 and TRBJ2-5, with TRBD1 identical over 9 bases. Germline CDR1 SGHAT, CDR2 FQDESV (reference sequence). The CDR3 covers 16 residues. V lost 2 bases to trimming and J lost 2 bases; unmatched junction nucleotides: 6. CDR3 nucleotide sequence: TGTGCCAGCAGCTTATTACAGGGGGCGATTCAAGAGACCCAGTACTTC. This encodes CASSLLQGAIQETQYF.

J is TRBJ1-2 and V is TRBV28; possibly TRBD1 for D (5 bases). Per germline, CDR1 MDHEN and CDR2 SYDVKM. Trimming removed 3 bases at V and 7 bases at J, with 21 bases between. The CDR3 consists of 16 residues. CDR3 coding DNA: TGTGCCAGCAGTTTTTCTTCGAGGAAGCAGGGCGGTGGCTACACCTTC. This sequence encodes CASSFSSRKQGGGYTF.

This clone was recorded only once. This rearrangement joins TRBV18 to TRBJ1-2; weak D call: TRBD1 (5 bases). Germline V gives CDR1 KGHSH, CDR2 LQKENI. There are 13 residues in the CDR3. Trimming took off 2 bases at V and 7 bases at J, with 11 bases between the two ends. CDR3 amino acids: CASSPETAGGYTF. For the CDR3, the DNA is TGTGCCAGCTCACCAGAGACAGCAGGTGGCTACACCTTC.

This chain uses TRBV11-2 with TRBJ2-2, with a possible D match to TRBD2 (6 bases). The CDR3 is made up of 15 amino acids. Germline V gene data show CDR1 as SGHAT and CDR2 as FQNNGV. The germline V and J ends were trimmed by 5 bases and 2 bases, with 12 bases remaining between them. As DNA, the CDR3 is TGTGCCAGCAGCGACCGGGACTCCAACACCGGGGAGCTGTTTTTT. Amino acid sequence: CASSDRDSNTGELFF.